Reported below is one TCR beta chain. The sample belongs to a study of blood T cell repertoires in COVID-19. TCRdb keeps only in-frame clones here, not all; method: immunoSEQ multiplex PCR. The sample includes about 190,000 clones, less than 85% of them seen just once. Sequencing was performed on PBMCs or T cells enriched from blood (not recorded which). This sequence originates from a woman aged 25 to 39 who had recovered from COVID-19.

The CDR3 spells CASSMGTGLYNEQFF. Written as DNA, the CDR3 is TGTGCCAGTAGTATGGGGACAGGCCTATACAATGAGCAGTTCTTC. The chain is built from TRBV19 and TRBJ2-1; 8 nucleotides align to TRBD1. Germline lookup yields CDR1 LNHDA and CDR2 SQIVND (reference sequence). This CDR3 has 15 amino acids. V shed 3 bases and J 4 bases; nucleotides not matched to a gene: 5.